This T cell receptor (beta chain) appears in the sequencing data of a study of T cell responses to AZD1222 COVID-19 vaccine. Study overall: Timing groups of about 4 and about 12 weeks for second doses were pooled.

The method was immunoSEQ multiplex PCR; TCRdb's version includes in-frame clones alone and lacks a portion of them. This sample has about 120,000 clones, with 86% found just once. This CDR3 has 15 residues. CDR1 is SGHRS and CDR2 is YFSETQ in the germline V gene. V lost 0 bases, J lost 0 bases, and 7 bases lay in between. Notes on the study in general: The donor group comprised mostly white British people and more females; the analysis possibly underestimated clonal diversity. Reports say nearly half of spike-specific TCRs go after unmutated variant regions.

As regards this clone: Its specificity is unknown.

The source is an adult in good health. The sample was peripheral blood, taken on day 0 of AZD1222 vaccination. The genes are TRBV5-1 and TRBJ2-1, with TRBD1 as a possible D gene (5 bases). CDR3 protein: CASSLVQVSYNEQFF. CDR3 DNA: TGCGCCAGCAGCTTGGTACAGGTCTCCTACAATGAGCAGTTCTTC.